This T cell receptor beta chain was recovered during a study of blood T cell repertoires in COVID-19. In this sample, this clone turned up once. The V gene's germline CDR1 is LGHDT and CDR2 YNNKEL (reference sequence). This CDR3 has 16 residues. V was cut by 2 bases and J by 2 bases, with 16 bases left in between. Per the original data handling: Amplifying reference gene primers gave estimates of nucleated cell counts. Profiled with immunoSEQ multiplex PCR; TCRdb holds only in-frame clones, not every one. V and J calls and clone size are given by that table; D and trimming were obtained from the DNA. The sample records 350,000 to 400,000 clones, approximately 86% being singletons.

This rearrangement joins TRBV3-1 (or the pseudogene TRBV3-2) to TRBJ2-7; D may be TRBD1 (7 bases). Sequencing input: peripheral blood. This TCR derives from a woman in her sixties or seventies with COVID-19, enrolled during active disease. DNA for the CDR3: TGTGCCAGCAGCCAACCCCGACAGGGAGGAACCTACGAGCAGTACTTC. Encoded protein: CASSQPRQGGTYEQYF.